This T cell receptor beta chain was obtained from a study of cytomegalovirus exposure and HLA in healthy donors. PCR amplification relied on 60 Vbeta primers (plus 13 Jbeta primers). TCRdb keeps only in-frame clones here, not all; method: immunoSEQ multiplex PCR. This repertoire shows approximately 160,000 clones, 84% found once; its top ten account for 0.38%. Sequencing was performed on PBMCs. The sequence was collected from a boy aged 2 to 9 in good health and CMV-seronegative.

The CDR3 spells CASNNGRGRVPQETQYF. The CDR3 DNA reads as TGTGCCAGCAACAACGGGCGTGGGAGGGTCCCACAAGAGACCCAGTACTTC. The chain carries TRBV7-8 and TRBJ2-5; 7 bases match TRBD2. From germline, CDR1 is SGHVS and CDR2 FQNEAQ. CDR3 length: 17 amino acids. J was trimmed by 2 bases and V by 7 bases; bases with no gene match: 16.